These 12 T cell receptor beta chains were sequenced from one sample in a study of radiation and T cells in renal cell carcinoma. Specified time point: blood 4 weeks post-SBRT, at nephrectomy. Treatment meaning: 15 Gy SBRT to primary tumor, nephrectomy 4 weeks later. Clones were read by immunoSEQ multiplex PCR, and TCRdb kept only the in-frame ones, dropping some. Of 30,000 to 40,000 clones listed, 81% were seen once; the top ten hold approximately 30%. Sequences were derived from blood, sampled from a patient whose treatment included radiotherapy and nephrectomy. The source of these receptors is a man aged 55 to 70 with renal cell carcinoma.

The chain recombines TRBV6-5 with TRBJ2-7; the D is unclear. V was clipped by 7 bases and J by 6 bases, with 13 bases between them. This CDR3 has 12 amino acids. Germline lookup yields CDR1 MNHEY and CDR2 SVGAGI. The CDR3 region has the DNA TGTGCCAGCAATTATCCCGGGCTCGAGCAGTACTTC. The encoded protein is CASNYPGLEQYF.

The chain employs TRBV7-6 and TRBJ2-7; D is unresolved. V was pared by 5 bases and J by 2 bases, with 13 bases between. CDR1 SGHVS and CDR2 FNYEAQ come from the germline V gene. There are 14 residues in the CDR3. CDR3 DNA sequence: TGTGCCAGCAGCCCGTCACGGCGGACCTACGAGCAGTACTTC. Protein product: CASSPSRRTYEQYF. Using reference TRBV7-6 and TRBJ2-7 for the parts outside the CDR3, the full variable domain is GAGVSQSPRYKVTKRGQDVALRCDPISGHVSLYWYRQALGQGPEFLTYFNYEAQQDKSGLPNDRFSAERPEGSISTLTIQRTEQRDSAMYRCASSPSRRTYEQYFGPGTRLTVT.

CDR3 nucleotides: TGTGCCAGCAGTCCTAGGCGGGGACTCAGGGATCAGCCCCAGCATTTT. Residues: CASSPRRGLRDQPQHF. The chain carries TRBV27 and TRBJ1-5, with D perhaps TRBD1 (5 bases). Germline-derived CDR1 and CDR2 are MNHEY and SMNVEV (reference sequence). V was clipped by 5 bases and J by 5 bases, with 19 bases between them. The CDR3 spans 16 residues.

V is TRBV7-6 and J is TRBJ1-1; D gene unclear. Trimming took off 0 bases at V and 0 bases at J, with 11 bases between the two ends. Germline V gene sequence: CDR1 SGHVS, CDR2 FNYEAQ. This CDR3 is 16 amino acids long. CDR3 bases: TGTGCCAGCAGCTTAGCGCAAGGAGCCATGAACACTGAAGCTTTCTTT. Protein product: CASSLAQGAMNTEAFF.

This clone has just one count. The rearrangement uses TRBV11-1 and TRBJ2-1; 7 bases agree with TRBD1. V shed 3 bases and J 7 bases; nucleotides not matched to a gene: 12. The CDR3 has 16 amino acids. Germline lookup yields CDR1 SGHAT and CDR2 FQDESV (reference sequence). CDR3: CASSFPGGRRNNEQFF. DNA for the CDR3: TGTGCCAGCAGCTTCCCAGGGGGTCGGCGTAATAATGAGCAGTTCTTC.

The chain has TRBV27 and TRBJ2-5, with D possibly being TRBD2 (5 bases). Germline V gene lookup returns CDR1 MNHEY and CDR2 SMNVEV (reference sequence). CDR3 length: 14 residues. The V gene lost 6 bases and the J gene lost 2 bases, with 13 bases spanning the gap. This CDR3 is CASRRPGLQETQYF. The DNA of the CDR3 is TGTGCCAGCAGACGCCCTGGACTTCAAGAGACCCAGTACTTC.

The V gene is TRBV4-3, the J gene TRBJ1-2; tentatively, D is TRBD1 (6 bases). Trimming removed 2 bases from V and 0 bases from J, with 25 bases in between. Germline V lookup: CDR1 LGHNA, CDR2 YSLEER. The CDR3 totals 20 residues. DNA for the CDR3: TGCGCCAGCAGCCAATTGACTACAGGGTTTAGTAGGCGTACTAACTATGGCTACACCTTC. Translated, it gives CASSQLTTGFSRRTNYGYTF.

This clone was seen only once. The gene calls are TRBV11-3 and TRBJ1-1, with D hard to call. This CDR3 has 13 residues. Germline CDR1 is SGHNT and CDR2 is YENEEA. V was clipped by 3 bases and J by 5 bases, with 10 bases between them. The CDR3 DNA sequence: TGTGCCAGCAGCTTCAGGTCGGAGACTGAAGCTTTCTTT. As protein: CASSFRSETEAFF.

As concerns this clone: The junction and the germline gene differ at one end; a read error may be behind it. The CDR3 DNA is TGTGCCAGCTCAGCCACACAGGACGGGGACCACAATCATTTT. It is translated as CASSATQDGDHNHF. The chain carries TRBV18 and TRBJ2-3; D could derive from TRBD1 or TRBD2 (5 bases each). Per the germline V gene, CDR1 is KGHSH and CDR2 is LQKENI. CDR3 length: 14 residues.

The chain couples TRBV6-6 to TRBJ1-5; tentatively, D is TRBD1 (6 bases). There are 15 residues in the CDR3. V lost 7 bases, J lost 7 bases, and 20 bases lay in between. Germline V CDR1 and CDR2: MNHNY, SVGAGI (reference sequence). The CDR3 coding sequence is TGTGCCAGCAACACACCCAACAGGGCCGAACAGCCCCAGCATTTT. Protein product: CASNTPNRAEQPQHF.

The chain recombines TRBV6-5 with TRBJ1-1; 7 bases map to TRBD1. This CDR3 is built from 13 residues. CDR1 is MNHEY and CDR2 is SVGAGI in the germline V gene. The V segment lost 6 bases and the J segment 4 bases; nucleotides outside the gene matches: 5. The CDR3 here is CASSYNRGTEAFF. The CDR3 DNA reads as TGTGCCAGCAGCTACAACAGGGGCACTGAAGCTTTCTTT.

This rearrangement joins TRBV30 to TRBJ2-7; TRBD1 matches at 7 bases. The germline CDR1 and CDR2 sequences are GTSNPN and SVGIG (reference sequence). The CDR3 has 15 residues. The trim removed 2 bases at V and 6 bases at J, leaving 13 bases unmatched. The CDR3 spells CAWSPVDRSLGEQYF. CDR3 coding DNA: TGTGCCTGGAGTCCCGTGGACAGGTCGTTGGGCGAGCAGTACTTC.